This TCR beta chain was observed in a study of blood T cell repertoires in COVID-19. Across the whole study: Sample material is recorded as cDNA or gDNA derived from T cells, B-cell-depleted T cells, or PBMCs.

This table comes from immunoSEQ multiplex PCR, and its TCRdb copy is limited to in-frame clones, with some not included. The data show 200,000 or so clones, about 80% seen once. This clone was seen a few times. The CDR3 totals 14 residues. V was clipped by 5 bases and J by 6 bases; unmatched bases: 4. Germline-derived CDR1 and CDR2 are SEHNR and FQNEAQ (reference sequence). The chain joins TRBV7-9 to TRBJ1-6; 7 bases are shared with TRBD1. Sequenced sample: peripheral blood. This clonotype originated in a man aged 25 to 40 with active or convalescent COVID-19. The CDR3 coding sequence is TGTGCCAGCAGCGGGGGGACAGCTAATTCACCCCTCCACTTT. Its translation: CASSGGTANSPLHF. The whole variable domain, filled in from reference TRBV7-9 and TRBJ1-6, reads DTGVSQNPRHKITKRGQNVTFRCDPISEHNRLYWYRQTLGQGPEFLTYFQNEAQLEKSRLLSDRFSAERPKGSFSTLEIQRTEQGDSAMYLCASSGGTANSPLHFGNGTRLTVT.